This T cell receptor (beta chain) was recorded in a study of vaccination effects on CD4 cells after COVID-19 (dated by TCRdb to the early 2020s). With respect to the entire study: Two doses of either the BNT162b2 or the mRNA-1273 mRNA SARS-CoV-2 vaccine were administered to participants. Pre-vaccine samples were drawn from a couple of convalescent patients 16 days and one week before the first dose, at 142 and 148 days after COVID-19 diagnosis. In both COVID-19 convalescent patients and infection-naive vaccine recipients, the study compared SARS-CoV-2 spike-specific CD4+ TCR repertoires from before mRNA vaccination with those from after it. The full study included some 10 COVID-19 convalescent patients and several SARS-CoV-2-naive healthy vaccine recipients. Cultures from other donors in the study were sequenced with the Oncomine TCR Beta short-read assay on an Illumina iSeq 100. The paper as a whole reports these results and caveats: At late post-vaccination timepoints, both infection-induced and vaccine-induced clones showed marked clonal contraction, consistent with waning T cell responses. The study was limited by a small number of convalescent patients and lacked early post-infection timepoints. In convalescent patients, the post-vaccine spike-reactive repertoire consisted mainly of new vaccine-induced clones, largely distinct from infection-induced clones.

Points on this clone: The antigen it binds to is not known. One base away there is no much larger clone; base qualities are not given.

The library was made by the immunoSEQ multiplex PCR assay. DNA from the cultured and isolated CD4+ T cells underwent TCR beta CDR3 sequencing. In the original analysis: Non-productive TCR sequences were removed and reads were trimmed to the CDR3 region, keeping CDR3s of at least 7 amino acids. Antigen-specific clonotypes were identified using the MANAFEST web app by comparison of expansion in peptide wells against reference cultures. Positive clones required FDR<0.05 expansion versus reference and all other wells, odds ratio above 5, and frequency above 0.1% in two replicate wells. A clonotype was called cross-reactive if it was significantly expanded both in SARS-CoV-2 spike wells and in at least one common cold coronavirus spike condition. CDR3 similarity was assessed by Levenshtein distance with the stringdist R package, and unrooted trees were built with ape in R 3.6.1. This immuneACCESS table, as held by TCRdb, lists in-frame sequences with V and J called but not all clones. Of the missing ones, under half trace to an unresolved V gene in checked studies; the others have no known cause. The DNA gave D and trimming, while V, J and clone size come from that table. The sample table shows roughly 73,000 clones, and roughly 73% are seen once. The leading ten clones occupy around 4.6% of the sample.

CDR1 SGHVS and CDR2 FQNEAQ are derived from the germline V gene. V and J are trimmed by 6 bases and 2 bases, and the gene matches miss 9 bases of the junction. The CDR3 numbers 17 residues from cysteine through phenylalanine. Only the CDR3 portion is preserved as DNA: 51 bases, with reading frame beginning at the first base. The ViraFEST assay stimulated PBMC with viral peptide pools and then used TCR sequencing to identify antigen-specific CD4+ T cell clonotypes by expansion. After roughly 11 days of culture, CD4+ T cells were isolated with the EasySep CD4+ T cell isolation kit. PCR-confirmed SARS-CoV-2 infection had occurred in convalescent patients between March and December 2020, before the Alpha, Beta and Delta variants emerged in the United States. Each well held 1.5 million to 2.5 million PBMC cultured in IMDM containing approximately 5% human AB serum, around 9.3 IU/ml IL-2 and gentamicin, along with around 9.4 ug/ml peptides. A peptide pool from HIV-1 Nef was used as the negative control culture condition. Half of the culture medium was replaced with fresh IL-2-containing medium on days 3 and 7. Each peptide stimulation condition was cultured in triplicate wells unless otherwise noted. Using Ficoll-Paque Plus gradient centrifugation, PBMC were separated from whole blood and then either used fresh or cryopreserved at -140C. The QIAamp micro DNA kit was used to extract genomic DNA from the cultured CD4+ T cells.

The sequence joins TRBV7-8 to TRBJ1-6; 8 nucleotides in the junction match TRBD1. The specimen was CD4+ T cells from PBMCs cultured with HIV peptides, collected before COVID-19 vaccination. The cell subset or site label here, explained by the study, means: HIV-1 Nef peptide pool negative control/reference culture. The sequence was collected from a human donor who had a prior SARS-CoV-2 infection. CDR3 loop: CASSMDRVLTYNSPLHF. The nucleotide sequence reads as follows: TGTGCCAGCAGTATGGACAGGGTGTTAACCTATAATTCACCCCTCCACTTT. The entire variable domain, with the stretches around the CDR3 drawn from the reference TRBV7-8 and TRBJ1-6 proteins, is GAGVSQSPRYKVAKRGQDVALRCDPISGHVSLFWYQQALGQGPEFLTYFQNEAQLDKSGLPSDRFFAERPEGSVSTLKIQRTQQEDSAVYLCASSMDRVLTYNSPLHFGNGTRLTVT.